This T cell receptor (beta chain) was profiled in a study of blood T cell repertoires in COVID-19. Overall study context: The origin of the acute and convalescent COVID-19 samples was the United States, Italy and Spain. PBMCs, B-cell-depleted T cells, or T cells provided the cDNA or gDNA that made up the material.

Per the original data handling: For nucleated cells, counts were estimated from reference gene primer amplification. Some clones are missing from TCRdb's copy, which holds only in-frame ones; the method was immunoSEQ multiplex PCR. The DNA was the basis for D and trimming; V, J and clone size are from that table. The sample lists some 90,000 clones, approximately 70% occurring once. Germline lookup yields CDR1 LNHDA and CDR2 SQIVND (reference sequence). The CDR3 is 12 amino acids. With 3 bases removed from V and 3 bases from J, the gap between germline ends came to 6 bases. This clonotype originated in a woman in her fifties or sixties in a cohort sampled during active or convalescent COVID-19. The material sequenced was peripheral blood. The chain has TRBV19 and TRBJ2-7, with D maybe TRBD2 (6 bases). The CDR3 nucleotides are TGTGCCAGTAGTATGGGACTCTACGAGCAGTACTTC. Protein sequence: CASSMGLYEQYF.